Listed here are 16 T cell receptor beta chains from one sample, sequenced in a study of blood T cell repertoires in COVID-19. Produced via immunoSEQ multiplex PCR; TCRdb's table is partial and in-frame only. Found here are some 97,000 clones, approximately 91% of them singletons; the top ten hold roughly 0.88%. Sequencing input: peripheral blood. The receptors originated from a man in his fifties or sixties with acute or convalescent COVID-19.

The chain combines TRBV30 with TRBJ1-1; no clear D gene. The CDR3 sequence is 12 residues long. V was trimmed by 5 bases and J by 3 bases, leaving 10 bases between them. Germline lookup yields CDR1 GTSNPN and CDR2 SVGIG (reference sequence). CDR3 nucleotides: TGTGCCTGGCTCCGGGGTCACACTGAAGCTTTCTTT. Amino acids: CAWLRGHTEAFF. The full variable domain, rest sourced from reference TRBV30 and TRBJ1-1, is SQTIHQWPATLVQPVGSPLSLECTVEGTSNPNLYWYRQAAGRGLQLLFYSVGIGQISSEVPQNLSASRPQDRQFILSSKKLLLSDSGFYLCAWLRGHTEAFFGQGTRLTVV.

As to this clone: This same CDR3 is encoded by further DNA sequences in the sample. The V and J genes are TRBV19 and TRBJ1-5; weak D call: TRBD1 (6 bases). V lost 4 bases and J lost 4, with 8 bases in between. In germline, CDR1 is LNHDA, CDR2 SQIVND (reference sequence). The length of the CDR3 is 13 residues. The CDR3 spells CASSRGQNQPQHF. CDR3 in DNA: TGTGCCAGTAGTAGGGGACAAAATCAGCCCCAGCATTTT.

This chain links TRBV5-1 with TRBJ2-1; the D gene is possibly TRBD2 (5 bases). CDR1 is SGHRS and CDR2 is YFSETQ in the germline V gene. Trimming pared 0 bases from V and 2 bases from J, leaving 15 bases between. CDR3 length: 17 residues. The CDR3 DNA reads TGCGCCAGCAGCTTGGCCTGGTCGCTAGCCCCCTACAATGAGCAGTTCTTC. Amino acids: CASSLAWSLAPYNEQFF.

The J gene is TRBJ1-6, the V gene TRBV5-1; TRBD1 agrees at 8 bases. Germline CDR1 SGHRS, CDR2 YFSETQ. Trimming removed 1 base from V and 5 bases from J; junction bases left unmatched: 2. This CDR3 region has 15 residues. In DNA form, the CDR3 reads TGCGCCAGCAGCTTGCAGGGGGCGGATAATTCACCCCTCCACTTT. Translated: CASSLQGADNSPLHF.

V is TRBV10-3 and J is TRBJ2-1; perhaps TRBD2 as D (6 bases). Trimming removed 2 bases at V and 0 bases at J, with 20 bases between. This CDR3 has 19 residues. Germline V gene data show CDR1 as ENHRY and CDR2 as SYGVKD. The CDR3 here is CAISEVSGYSRSSYNEQFF. CDR3 in DNA: TGTGCCATCAGTGAGGTTAGCGGATACTCCCGGAGCTCCTACAATGAGCAGTTCTTC.

The rearrangement joins TRBV18 to TRBJ2-2; maybe TRBD2 (5 bases). Trimming took 3 bases from V and 1 from J, leaving 12 bases between them. From germline, CDR1 is KGHSH and CDR2 LQKENI. The CDR3 runs to 16 residues. The CDR3 DNA sequence: TGTGCCAGCTCACCGCTGGAGGTCATGAACACCGGGGAGCTGTTTTTT. This encodes CASSPLEVMNTGELFF.

The gene calls are TRBV5-4 and TRBJ2-1; TRBD2 agrees at 8 bases. Germline CDR1 SGHNT, CDR2 YYREEE (reference sequence). The CDR3 covers 18 residues. With V trimmed by 4 bases and J by 0 bases, 12 bases remained unmatched. DNA of the CDR3: TGTGCCAGCAGCCGTTCCCTTAGCGGGGTGAGCTCCTACAATGAGCAGTTCTTC. It translates to CASSRSLSGVSSYNEQFF.

The V call is TRBV5-1, the J call TRBJ2-3, with D hard to call. The V end lost 0 bases, the J end lost 8 bases, and 4 bases lay between the germline ends. Germline CDR1 reads SGHRS; CDR2 reads YFSETQ. The length of the CDR3 is 11 residues. CDR3 in DNA: TGCGCCAGCAGCTTGGCAGTTACGCAGTATTTT. Translation: CASSLAVTQYF.

This chain uses TRBV15 with TRBJ2-1; D is possibly TRBD2 (6 bases). Trimming cost V 7 bases and J 5 bases, with 18 bases left between them. The V gene's germline CDR1 is LNHNV and CDR2 YYDKDF (reference sequence). CDR3 size: 15 residues. The CDR3 DNA sequence: TGTGCCACCACCCCCCCGGGGGAGTGGGACAATGAGCAGTTCTTC. This translates into CATTPPGEWDNEQFF.

J is TRBJ2-7 and V is TRBV6-1, with a weak D call TRBD1 (6 bases). The germline V gene has CDR1 MNHNS and CDR2 SASEGT. The CDR3 extends over 16 amino acids. Trimming shortened V by 2 bases and J by 3 bases, and 17 bases separated the two germline ends. The CDR3 protein is CASSELFGTLIYEQYF. The CDR3 region has the DNA TGTGCCAGCAGTGAATTATTTGGGACACTGATCTACGAGCAGTACTTC.

The V call is TRBV19, the J call TRBJ1-6; perhaps TRBD1 as D (5 bases). V lost 5 bases and J 6 bases, leaving 14 bases between the germline ends. There are 15 residues in the CDR3. Germline lookup yields CDR1 LNHDA and CDR2 SQIVND (reference sequence). The CDR3 DNA sequence: TGTGCCAGTAGTGATCTAGGGGCGCGTAATTCACCCCTCCACTTT. This encodes CASSDLGARNSPLHF.

V gene TRBV25-1 combines with J gene TRBJ1-1; D call uncertain. The CDR3 is made up of 14 amino acids. Trimming took off 3 bases at V and 8 bases at J, with 16 bases between the two ends. Germline V CDR1 and CDR2: MGHDK, SYGVNS. As DNA, the CDR3 is TGTGCCAGCAGTGACCTCCCGGGTGCCGAGGAAGCTTTCTTT. Amino acids: CASSDLPGAEEAFF.

This clone is a singleton in its sample. The chain combines TRBV5-1 with TRBJ2-1, with 9 bases lining up with TRBD2. Germline V CDR1 and CDR2: SGHRS, YFSETQ. The CDR3 spans 15 residues. The V gene end was trimmed by 1 base and the J gene end by 4 bases; junction bases not matched to a gene: 3. Here the CDR3 reads CASSLLAGPYNEQFF. The DNA for the CDR3 is TGCGCCAGCAGCTTGCTAGCGGGACCTTACAATGAGCAGTTCTTC.

The CDR3 region is CASSRMLGLLNTEAFF. The CDR3 DNA sequence: TGTGCCAGCAGCCGAATGCTCGGGTTGCTGAACACTGAAGCTTTCTTT. This chain links TRBV5-4 with TRBJ1-1, with D unresolved. The CDR3 runs to 16 residues. The V end was cut by 4 bases, the J end by 0 bases, with 16 bases between. Germline CDR1 and CDR2: SGHNT and YYREEE (reference sequence).

V usage is TRBV18 and J usage is TRBJ2-1; TRBD2 matches at 8 bases. The CDR3 has 16 amino acids. CDR1 is KGHSH and CDR2 is LQKENI in the germline V gene. The V and J ends lost 1 base and 2 bases, in that order; junction bases with no gene match: 4. The CDR3 sequence is CASSPLAGRPYNEQFF. The CDR3 region has the DNA TGTGCCAGCTCACCACTAGCGGGGAGACCCTACAATGAGCAGTTCTTC. Filled out from reference TRBV18 and TRBJ2-1, the complete variable domain reads NAGVMQNPRHLVRRRGQEARLRCSPMKGHSHVYWYRQLPEEGLKFMVYLQKENIIDESGMPKERFSAEFPKEGPSILRIQQVVRGDSAAYFCASSPLAGRPYNEQFFGPGTRLTVL.

The count of this clone is one. V is TRBV29-1 and J is TRBJ2-3, with TRBD2 matching 10 bases. The germline V gene has CDR1 SQVTM and CDR2 ANQGSEA. CDR3 length equals 14 residues. V dropped 7 bases and J dropped 3; count of bases not matched to a gene: 7. CDR3 DNA sequence: TGCAGCGCCCCCCTAGCGGGAGTGACAGATACGCAGTATTTT. Protein product: CSAPLAGVTDTQYF.